This paragraph covers one TCR beta chain sequence. Its antigen is as yet unknown. It was with 60 Vbeta and 13 Jbeta primers that the PCR ran. Data came from immunoSEQ multiplex PCR; TCRdb stores just in-frame clones and leaves some out. The sample shows about 72,000 clones, approximately 75% of them seen only once. The sample originates from a study of cytomegalovirus exposure and HLA in healthy donors. Findings and limits, study-wide: Associated with cytomegalovirus, according to the listing, were 170 or so TCR beta chains. In a later analysis, parvovirus B19, influenza, CMV and Epstein-Barr virus appeared linked to several top co-occurrence clusters.

Sequencing was done on a sample of PBMCs. The TCR was taken from a human donor in good health.

In DNA, the CDR3 is TGCAGCGTTGATCGAACCCATGGACAGGGCTCCTACAATGAGCAGTTCTTC. It codes for CSVDRTHGQGSYNEQFF. V gene TRBV29-1 combines with J gene TRBJ2-1, with TRBD1 identical over 8 bases. With 3 bases clipped from V and 0 bases from J, the junction kept 10 bases outside the gene matches. Germline CDR1 SQVTM, CDR2 ANQGSEA. The CDR3 has 17 residues.